This T cell receptor (beta chain) was recovered during a study of Tregs in tolerant kidney transplant recipients. The study, taken as a whole, reports: Tregs expanded with activated donor B cells seemed most donor-specific. Biological reproducibility was not directly addressed, but technical replication error appeared minimal. Few patients were studied, so findings need validation in larger groups.

Of note for this clone: The antigen remains undetermined.

CD4+CD25+CD127- Tregs, CD4+CD25- non-Tregs, CD4 and CD8 cells were sorted. Repertoires were generated with immunoSEQ multiplex PCR, while TCRdb's copy carries only in-frame clones and drops some. The sample lists about 240,000 clones; roughly four fifths were seen once. Germline-derived CDR1 and CDR2 are MNHEY and SVGAGI. CDR3 size: 12 residues. The V gene lost 8 bases and the J gene lost 4 bases, with 11 bases spanning the gap. The genes are TRBV6-5 and TRBJ1-2; tentative D call: TRBD1 (5 bases). Sequencing was done on a sample of CD4+ T cells from blood. This receptor was identified in a human donor in good health. CDR3 protein: CASSLGGYGYTF. The DNA of the CDR3 is TGTGCCAGCTCCCTCGGGGGCTATGGCTACACCTTC.